This TCR beta chain was profiled in a study of T-cell reconstitution after alpha-beta-depleted transplantation in children. General study results and limits: The high TCRbeta diversity at day 60 in some patients came from surviving recipient T cells and thymic progenitors. When one year had passed after transplant, most T-cell counts and diversity came from newly produced T cells. Where alpha-beta T cells came from about two months after transplant was reportedly several hundred expanded graft clones.

TCRbeta library construction was performed incorporating unique molecular identifiers. Via MiXCR, TCRdb re-called the PCR reads, giving one row per CDR3 protein. The sample yields about 580,000 distinct CDR3 sequences, 27% seen once. With V trimmed by 6 bases and J by 14 bases, 1 base remained unmatched. This CDR3 has 11 residues. Per the germline V gene, CDR1 is MNHEY and CDR2 is SVGEGT. Of note for this clonotype: Its specificity is not known.

The TCR originated in a boy under two years old with Wiskott-Aldrich syndrome, due to receive a stem cell transplant. Sequencing used PBMCs, obtained before TCRalphabeta/CD19-depleted stem cell transplant. The J gene is TRBJ2-1, the V gene TRBV6-2 or TRBV6-3, with TRBD2 matching over 13 bases. The CDR3 region is CASRLAGGEFF. The CDR3 DNA follows: TGTGCCAGCAGACTAGCGGGAGGGGAGTTCTTC.